The entry that follows covers one T cell receptor (beta chain) sequence. Its antigen is unknown. The source of the sample is a study of shared clonotypes between healthy human individuals. Broader study findings: The genetic and exposure-history diversity represented was limited by few donors.

Healthy HIV-negative adults with no recent acute infections or vaccinations were recruited as donors. Approximately 100 million PBMCs per unsorted sample were used for genomic DNA. Trimming cost V 3 bases and J 6 bases; bases outside gene matches: 9. The CDR3 totals 15 residues. Germline V lookup: CDR1 SGHRS, CDR2 YFSETQ. At deep level, the assay was performed. This table comes from immunoSEQ multiplex PCR, and its TCRdb copy is limited to in-frame clones, with some not included. Of approximately 460,000 clones in the sample, approximately 77% were seen once. The receptor's source is a woman aged 40 to 49 in good health. Some clones in this sample may be carry-over from other donors' samples. The sample was PBMCs. The chain recombines TRBV5-1 with TRBJ1-2; TRBD1 matches 9 bases. CDR3 nucleotides: TGCGCCAGCAGCTCCACCGGGACAGGGAAGGATGGCTACACCTTC. Translating gives CASSSTGTGKDGYTF.